The entry below describes one T cell receptor beta chain. In this sample, this clonotype turned up many times. The target of this receptor is not known. No much larger clone is present one base from it, and per-base qualities are unavailable. The data were obtained in a study of CD8+CD57+ T cells in acquired aplastic anemia listed by TCRdb under 2018. General notes on the study: A mean of around 3.2 ug of DNA, ranging from roughly 0.2 to 27.4 ug, was extracted from sorted CD4+ and CD8+ cells. Healthy donor samples averaged approximately 9.8 million reads for CD4+ and fewer than 12 million for CD8+ cells.

The study deep-sequenced TCR repertoires of sorted CD4+ and CD8+ blood T cells from severe aplastic anemia patients and healthy subjects. Ficoll-Paque density gradient centrifugation was used to isolate peripheral blood mononuclear cells. Before DNA extraction, CD4+ and CD8+ T cells were sorted with FACS or magnetic beads. V gives up 2 bases and J gives up 1 base, and the segment between their germline ends measures 14 bases. The CDR1 and CDR2 encoded by the germline V gene are MNHEY and SVGAGI. The CDR3 goes from the cysteine to the phenylalanine over 16 residues. Just the 48-base CDR3 DNA is kept, in frame starting at base 1. Genomic DNA served as template for TCR beta VDJ combination and CDR3 sequence profiling. TCR repertoire sequencing was run on an Illumina HiSeq 2000. The study's own analysis went as follows. Repertoire assessment relied on Simpson's diversity index, CDR3 size and DJ length profiles, and TRBV/TRBJ rearrangement plots. The immunodominant clone was defined as the most abundant DNA sequence in deep sequencing data. CDR3 amino acid sequences were checked for sharing between subjects and were compared against published repertoires and the VDJdb database. TCRdb reprocessing: public reads trimmed at Q25 with fastp, clones called with MiXCR, in-frame beta chains kept. When rows share a CDR3 protein, they turn into one entry using the most common DNA and genes. The V and J calls shown here were made by TCRdb, not taken from the authors' results. Present in this sample are some 130,000 distinct CDR3 sequences, 48% of which were seen just once. The ten largest account for roughly 2.5% of the sample.

Summary of the overall study and its limitations: Patients and healthy controls showed no significant difference in CD8+ Simpson's diversity (P=0.060). Twenty-nine CD8+ CDR3 sequences were shared between patients and controls but appeared highly expressed in patients and within their immunodominant clones.

Source material: sorted CD4+, CD8+, or CD8+CD57+ T cells (not recorded which) from PBMCs. This TCR derives from a human donor in good health, serving as a control. Rearrangement joined TRBV6-5 to TRBJ1-1, and the D gene may be TRBD1, 5 bases matching. The CDR3 amino acid sequence is: CASSYRGGGTNTEAFF. The sequenced DNA: TGTGCCAGCAGTTACAGGGGCGGGGGGACGAACACTGAAGCTTTCTTT.